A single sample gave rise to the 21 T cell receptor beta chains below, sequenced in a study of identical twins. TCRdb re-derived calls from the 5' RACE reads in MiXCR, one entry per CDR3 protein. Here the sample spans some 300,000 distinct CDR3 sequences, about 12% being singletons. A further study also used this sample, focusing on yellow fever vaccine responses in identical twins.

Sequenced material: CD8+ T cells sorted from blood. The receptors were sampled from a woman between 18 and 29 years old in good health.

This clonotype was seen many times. CDR3 DNA: TGCGCCAGCAGCTTACGACTAGCGGGAACTCAAGAGACCCAGTACTTC. Amino acid sequence: CASSLRLAGTQETQYF. This chain joins TRBV5-1 and TRBJ2-5; 11 bases agree with TRBD2. V was clipped by 2 bases and J by 2 bases; unmatched bases: 5. This CDR3 region has 16 residues. Germline V gene lookup returns CDR1 SGHRS and CDR2 YFSETQ.

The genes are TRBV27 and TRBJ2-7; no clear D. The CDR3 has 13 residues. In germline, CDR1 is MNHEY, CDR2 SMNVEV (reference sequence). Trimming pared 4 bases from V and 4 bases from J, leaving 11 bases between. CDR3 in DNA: TGTGCCAGCAGTTCCGGACCCGGTTACGAGCAGTACTTC. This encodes CASSSGPGYEQYF.

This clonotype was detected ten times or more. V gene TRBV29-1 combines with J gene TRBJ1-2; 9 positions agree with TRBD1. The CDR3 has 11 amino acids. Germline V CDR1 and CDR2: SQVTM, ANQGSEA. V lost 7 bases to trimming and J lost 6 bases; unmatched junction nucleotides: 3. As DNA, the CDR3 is TGCAGCGCTAGGACAGGGGATGGCTACACCTTC. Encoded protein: CSARTGDGYTF.

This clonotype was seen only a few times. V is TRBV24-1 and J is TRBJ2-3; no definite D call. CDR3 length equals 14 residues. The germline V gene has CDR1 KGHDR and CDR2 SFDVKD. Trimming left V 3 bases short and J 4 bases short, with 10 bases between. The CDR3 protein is CATSDTSRSDTQYF. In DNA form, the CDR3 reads TGTGCCACCAGTGATACCTCGCGGTCAGATACGCAGTATTTT.

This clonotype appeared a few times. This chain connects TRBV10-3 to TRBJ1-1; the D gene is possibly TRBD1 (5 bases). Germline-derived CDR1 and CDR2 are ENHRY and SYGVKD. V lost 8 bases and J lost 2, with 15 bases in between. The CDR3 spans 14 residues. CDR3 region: CAICAGQGNTEAFF. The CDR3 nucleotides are TGTGCCATCTGCGCGGGGCAGGGCAACACTGAAGCTTTCTTT.

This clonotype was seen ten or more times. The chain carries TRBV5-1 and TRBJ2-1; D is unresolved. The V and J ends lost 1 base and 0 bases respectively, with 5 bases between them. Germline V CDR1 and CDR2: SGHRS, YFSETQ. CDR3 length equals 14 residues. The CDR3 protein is CASSLQSSYNEQFF. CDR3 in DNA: TGCGCCAGCAGCTTGCAGAGCTCCTACAATGAGCAGTTCTTC.

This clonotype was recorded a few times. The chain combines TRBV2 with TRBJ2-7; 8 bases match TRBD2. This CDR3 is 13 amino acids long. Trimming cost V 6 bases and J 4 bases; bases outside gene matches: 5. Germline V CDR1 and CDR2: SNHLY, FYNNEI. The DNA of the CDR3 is TGTGCCAGCAGCGTCGGGAGGGCTTACGAGCAGTACTTC. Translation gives CASSVGRAYEQYF.

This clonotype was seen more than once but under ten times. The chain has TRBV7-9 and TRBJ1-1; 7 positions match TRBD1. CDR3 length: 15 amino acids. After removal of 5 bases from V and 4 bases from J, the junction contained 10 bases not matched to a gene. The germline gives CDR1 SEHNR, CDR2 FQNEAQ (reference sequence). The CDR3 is CASSQLQGWGTEAFF. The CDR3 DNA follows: TGTGCCAGCAGCCAACTACAGGGGTGGGGCACTGAAGCTTTCTTT.

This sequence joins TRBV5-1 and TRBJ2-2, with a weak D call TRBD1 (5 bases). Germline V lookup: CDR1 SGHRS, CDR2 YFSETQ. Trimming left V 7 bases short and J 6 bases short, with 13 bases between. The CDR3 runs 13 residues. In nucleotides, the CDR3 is TGCGCCAGCTCTCGTAGGGGATCCGGGGAGCTGTTTTTT. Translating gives CASSRRGSGELFF.

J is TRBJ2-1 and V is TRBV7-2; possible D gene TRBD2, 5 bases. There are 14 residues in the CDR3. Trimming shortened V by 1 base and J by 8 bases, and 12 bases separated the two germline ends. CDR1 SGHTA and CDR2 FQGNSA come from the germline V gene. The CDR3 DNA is TGTGCCAGCAGCTTAGTGATAGCGCGGGATGAGCAGTTCTTC. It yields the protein CASSLVIARDEQFF.

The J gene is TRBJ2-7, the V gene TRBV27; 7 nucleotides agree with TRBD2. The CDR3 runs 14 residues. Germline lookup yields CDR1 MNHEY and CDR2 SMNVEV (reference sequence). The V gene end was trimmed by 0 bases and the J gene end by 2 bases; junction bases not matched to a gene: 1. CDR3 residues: CASSLSAGAYEQYF. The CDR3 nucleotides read TGTGCCAGCAGTTTATCGGCGGGAGCCTACGAGCAGTACTTC.

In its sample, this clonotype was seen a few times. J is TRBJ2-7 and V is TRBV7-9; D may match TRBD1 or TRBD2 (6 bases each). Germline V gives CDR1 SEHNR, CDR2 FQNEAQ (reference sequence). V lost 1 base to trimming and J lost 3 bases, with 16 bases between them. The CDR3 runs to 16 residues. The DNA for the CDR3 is TGTGCCAGCAGCTTAGACCAAGGGGGGAATGTCTACGAGCAGTACTTC. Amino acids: CASSLDQGGNVYEQYF.

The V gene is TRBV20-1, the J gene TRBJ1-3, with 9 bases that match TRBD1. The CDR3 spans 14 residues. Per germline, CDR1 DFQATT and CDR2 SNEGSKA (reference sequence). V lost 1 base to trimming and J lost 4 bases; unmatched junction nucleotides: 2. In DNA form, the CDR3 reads TGCAGTGCTAGAGCGGGACAGGGCGGAAACACCATATATTTT. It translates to CSARAGQGGNTIYF.

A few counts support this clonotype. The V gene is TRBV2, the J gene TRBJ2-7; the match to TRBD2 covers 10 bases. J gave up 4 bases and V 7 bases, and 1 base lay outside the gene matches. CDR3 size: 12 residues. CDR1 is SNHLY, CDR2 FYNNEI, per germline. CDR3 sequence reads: CASTAGGYEQYF. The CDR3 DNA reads TGTGCCAGCACAGCGGGGGGGTACGAGCAGTACTTC.

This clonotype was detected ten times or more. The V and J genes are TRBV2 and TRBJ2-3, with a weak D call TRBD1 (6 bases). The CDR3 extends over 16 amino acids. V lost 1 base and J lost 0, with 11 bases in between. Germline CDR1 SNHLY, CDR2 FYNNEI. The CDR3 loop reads CASSEDWGPSTDTQYF. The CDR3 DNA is TGTGCCAGCAGTGAAGATTGGGGGCCAAGCACAGATACGCAGTATTTT.

The CDR3 DNA is TGTGCCATCAGTGAGCCTAGCGCGAGCCCGTACCAAGAGACCCAGTACTTC. It translates to CAISEPSASPYQETQYF. The V call is TRBV10-3, the J call TRBJ2-5; TRBD2 is a possible D gene (6 bases). Trimming left V 2 bases short and J 0 bases short, with 16 bases between. Germline assignment: CDR1 ENHRY and CDR2 SYGVKD. The CDR3 spans 17 residues.

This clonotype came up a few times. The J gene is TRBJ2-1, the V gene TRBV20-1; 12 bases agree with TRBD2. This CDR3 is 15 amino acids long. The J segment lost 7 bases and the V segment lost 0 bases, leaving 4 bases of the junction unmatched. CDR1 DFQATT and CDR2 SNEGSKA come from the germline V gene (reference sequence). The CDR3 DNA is TGCAGTGCTAGAGAACCTAGCGGGAGGGCTAATGAGCAGTTCTTC. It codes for CSAREPSGRANEQFF.

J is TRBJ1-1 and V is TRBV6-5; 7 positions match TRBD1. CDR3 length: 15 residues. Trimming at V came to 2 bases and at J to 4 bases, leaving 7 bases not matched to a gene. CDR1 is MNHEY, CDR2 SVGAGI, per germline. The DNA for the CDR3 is TGTGCCAGCAGTTACGCGACAGGGAGTGGCACTGAAGCTTTCTTT. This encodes CASSYATGSGTEAFF.

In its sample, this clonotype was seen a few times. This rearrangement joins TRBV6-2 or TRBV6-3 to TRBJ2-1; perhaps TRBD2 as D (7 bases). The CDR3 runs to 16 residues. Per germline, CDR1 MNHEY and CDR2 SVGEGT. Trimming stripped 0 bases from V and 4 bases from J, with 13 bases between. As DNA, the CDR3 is TGTGCCAGCAGTTACTCGACGGGGGGCTTATACAATGAGCAGTTCTTC. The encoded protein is CASSYSTGGLYNEQFF.

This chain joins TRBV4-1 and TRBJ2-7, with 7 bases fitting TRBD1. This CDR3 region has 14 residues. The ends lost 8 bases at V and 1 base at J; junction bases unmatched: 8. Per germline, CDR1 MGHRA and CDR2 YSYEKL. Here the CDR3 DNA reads TGCGCCAGCCGACAGGGATTTCTTTCCTACGAGCAGTACTTC. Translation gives CASRQGFLSYEQYF.

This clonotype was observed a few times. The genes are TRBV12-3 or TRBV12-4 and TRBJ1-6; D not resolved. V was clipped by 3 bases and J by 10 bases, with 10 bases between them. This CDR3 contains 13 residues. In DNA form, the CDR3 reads TGTGCCAGCAGTTTGACGGTGGGGTCACCCCTCCACTTT. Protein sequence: CASSLTVGSPLHF.